This entry concerns a single T cell receptor (beta chain). No antigen is known for it. This sample was included in a study of PD-1 blockade in classical Hodgkin lymphoma. Overall study results and limits: Significant TCR diversity gains by C4D1 occurred in CD4+ but not CD8+ cells. When nivolumab was started under 1 year after ASCT, patients were excluded. Newly diagnosed patients had diversity similar to the baseline diversity of complete responders.

Exposure to brentuximab vedotin varied, and each patient had relapsed following autologous stem cell transplantation. After thawing, PBMCs were subjected to magnetic negative selection to isolate CD8+ T cells. Patients reached a best response of complete response, partial response or progressive disease. Produced via immunoSEQ multiplex PCR; TCRdb's table is partial and in-frame only. The sample lists roughly 2,700 clones; 60% to 85% were seen once. V was trimmed by 7 bases and J by 7 bases, leaving 11 bases between them. CDR3 length: 12 amino acids. Germline CDR1 and CDR2: MNHEY and SMNVEV (reference sequence).

The material sequenced was CD8+ T cells from blood, taken at baseline. The chain employs TRBV27 and TRBJ1-5, with D possibly matching TRBD1 (6 bases). This clonotype originated in a human donor with classical Hodgkin lymphoma. DNA of the CDR3: TGTGCCAGCAAGGGAGGGGGACAGCCCCAGCATTTT. Its translation is CASKGGGQPQHF.